Given below is one T cell receptor (beta chain) in context. This record belongs to a study of blood T cell repertoires in COVID-19. Only in-frame clones appear in the TCRdb table, and some are missing; sequencing was by immunoSEQ multiplex PCR. The sample shows 85,000 to 130,000 clones, approximately 89% of them seen only once. The CDR3 runs to 11 residues. V lost 6 bases and J lost 5; bases outside the gene matches: 2. The germline V gene encodes CDR1 DFQATT and CDR2 SNEGSKA (reference sequence). The chain uses TRBV20-1 and TRBJ2-5, with TRBD1 matching 8 bases. The sample comprised peripheral blood. The receptor's source is a man aged 55-75 years with acute or convalescent COVID-19. The CDR3 reads CSARTGETQYF. CDR3 nucleotide sequence: TGCAGTGCGAGGACAGGGGAGACCCAGTACTTC.